What follows are 24 T cell receptor beta chains derived from one specimen sequenced in a study of shared clonotypes between healthy human individuals. Only in-frame clones appear in the TCRdb table, and some are missing; sequencing was by immunoSEQ multiplex PCR. The repertoire holds about 1.9 million clones, with about 94% as singletons. CD45RO-negative, CCR7-positively selected cells formed the naive CD8 fraction, excluding terminally differentiated effector memory CD45RA+ cells. The sequenced material came from naive CD8+ T cells from PBMCs. Source of these receptors: a man aged 18 to 35 in good health. Some clones in this sample may be carry-over from other donors' samples.

This chain links TRBV9 with TRBJ2-5, with 8 bases matching TRBD1. CDR3 length: 15 residues. CDR1 is SGDLS, CDR2 YYNGEE, per germline. The V gene end was trimmed by 3 bases and the J gene end by 0 bases; junction bases not matched to a gene: 4. The chain's CDR3 is CASSAGTGDQETQYF. As DNA, the CDR3 is TGTGCCAGCAGCGCCGGGACAGGAGACCAAGAGACCCAGTACTTC.

V and J are TRBV27 and TRBJ1-2; D is undetermined. From germline, CDR1 is MNHEY and CDR2 SMNVEV (reference sequence). The CDR3 loop spans 16 amino acids. V was trimmed by 0 bases and J by 1 base, leaving 12 bases between them. The CDR3 nucleotides are TGTGCCAGCAGTTTATCGTCCGGGGAGATTAACTATGGCTACACCTTC. This sequence encodes CASSLSSGEINYGYTF.

The chain has TRBV28 and TRBJ2-7, with a possible D match to TRBD1 (5 bases). The CDR3 totals 13 residues. Trimming left V 11 bases short and J 0 bases short, with 14 bases between. Germline-derived CDR1 and CDR2 are MDHEN and SYDVKM. CDR3 coding DNA: TGTGCCGCCAAGAGACAGAGCTCCTACGAGCAGTACTTC. The encoded protein is CAAKRQSSYEQYF.

The chain joins TRBV9 to TRBJ2-3; the match to TRBD2 covers 9 bases. Trimming took 3 bases from V and 3 from J; bases not matched to a gene: 14. CDR1 and CDR2 from the germline V gene are SGDLS and YYNGEE. The CDR3 is 18 amino acids. As DNA, the CDR3 is TGTGCCAGCAGCGCCCTTTGGGCCCCGACTAGCGGAACAGATACGCAGTATTTT. As protein: CASSALWAPTSGTDTQYF.

The gene calls are TRBV14 and TRBJ2-5, with 11 nucleotides matching TRBD1. There are 14 residues in the CDR3. CDR1 and CDR2 (germline): SGHDN, FVKESK. V trimming: 4 bases; J trimming: 5 bases; junction bases outside the gene matches: 3. CDR3 coding DNA: TGTGCCAGCAGCCGGGACAGGGGGATGGAGACCCAGTACTTC. This gives the protein CASSRDRGMETQYF.

The V and J genes are TRBV7-9 and TRBJ2-5; D is tentatively TRBD1 or TRBD2 (5 bases each). V gave up 5 bases and J gave up 4 bases, with 20 bases separating them. CDR1 is SEHNR, CDR2 FQNEAQ, per germline (reference sequence). This CDR3 contains 16 residues. This chain's CDR3 is CASSPSLGTLGETQYF. DNA of the CDR3: TGTGCCAGCAGCCCCTCGCTCGGGACGCTGGGAGAGACCCAGTACTTC.

This chain uses TRBV7-8 with TRBJ1-5; D unresolved. The CDR3 extends over 14 amino acids. V shed 5 bases and J shed 1 base, with 9 bases lying between them. The V gene's germline CDR1 is SGHVS and CDR2 FQNEAQ. The DNA of the CDR3 is TGTGCCAGCAGCACGGCAGTCAGCAATCAGCCCCAGCATTTT. Protein sequence: CASSTAVSNQPQHF.

The chain employs TRBV7-9 and TRBJ1-5; D uncertain. Germline V gene sequence: CDR1 SEHNR, CDR2 FQNEAQ (reference sequence). This CDR3 contains 15 residues. V shed 5 bases and J shed 1 base, with 12 bases lying between them. This CDR3 is CASSPPWGSNQPQHF. CDR3 DNA: TGTGCCAGCAGCCCGCCGTGGGGAAGCAATCAGCCCCAGCATTTT.

Turning to this clone: The same CDR3 arises from other DNA sequences in this sample as well. This chain joins TRBV7-9 and TRBJ2-5, with D possibly matching TRBD1 (6 bases). The V gene lost 4 bases and the J gene lost 2 bases, with 11 bases spanning the gap. Germline V gene lookup returns CDR1 SEHNR and CDR2 FQNEAQ (reference sequence). The CDR3 runs to 14 residues. The CDR3 spells CASSSLTGQETQYF. CDR3 bases: TGTGCCAGCAGCTCCCTGACAGGTCAAGAGACCCAGTACTTC. The full variable domain, in which reference TRBV7-9 and TRBJ2-5 provide the parts outside the CDR3, is DTGVSQNPRHKITKRGQNVTFRCDPISEHNRLYWYRQTLGQGPEFLTYFQNEAQLEKSRLLSDRFSAERPKGSFSTLEIQRTEQGDSAMYLCASSSLTGQETQYFGPGTRLLVL.

This chain links TRBV19 with TRBJ1-5, with D maybe TRBD1 (5 bases). There are 15 residues in the CDR3. V shed 10 bases and J shed 1 base, with 17 bases lying between them. Germline lookup yields CDR1 LNHDA and CDR2 SQIVND (reference sequence). CDR3 amino acids: CATRGLGRSNQPQHF. CDR3 sequence (DNA): TGTGCCACCCGTGGGCTGGGACGGAGCAATCAGCCCCAGCATTTT.

The V gene is TRBV7-2, the J gene TRBJ2-5; TRBD2 aligns across 8 bases. Germline CDR1 SGHTA, CDR2 FQGNSA. This CDR3 has 16 residues. Trimming took 6 bases from V and 5 from J; bases not matched to a gene: 14. The CDR3 reads CASSPNPAGVGETQYF. DNA of the CDR3: TGTGCCAGCAGTCCCAACCCAGCGGGAGTGGGGGAGACCCAGTACTTC.

CDR3 nucleotides: TGTGCCAGCAGTGACAAGGGGAAGAGCTCCTACGAGCAGTACTTC. This translates into CASSDKGKSSYEQYF. The chain links TRBV6-4 to TRBJ2-7; D is possibly TRBD1 (5 bases). Looked up from germline, CDR1 is MRHNA and CDR2 is SNTAGT. V was pared by 2 bases and J by 0 bases, with 11 bases between. The CDR3 is 15 residues long.

Here the CDR3 reads CASSIRSSNTGELFF. The DNA of the CDR3 is TGTGCCAGTAGTATACGGTCCTCGAACACCGGGGAGCTGTTTTTT. This chain joins TRBV19 and TRBJ2-2; D remains ambiguous. In germline, CDR1 is LNHDA, CDR2 SQIVND (reference sequence). V lost 2 bases to trimming and J lost 0 bases, with 7 bases between them. This CDR3 is 15 amino acids long.

For this clone: This sample also contains other DNA sequences that code for the same CDR3. This chain connects TRBV19 to TRBJ2-3; 9 bases are a match to TRBD2. The CDR3 is made up of 16 amino acids. The germline V gene encodes CDR1 LNHDA and CDR2 SQIVND (reference sequence). J gave up 0 bases and V 1 base, and 2 bases lay outside the gene matches. The CDR3 region is CASSIGTSGSTDTQYF. CDR3 DNA sequence: TGTGCCAGTAGTATAGGTACTAGCGGGAGCACAGATACGCAGTATTTT.

The chain recombines TRBV7-9 with TRBJ1-4, with a tentative D call TRBD1 (6 bases). V lost 4 bases and J lost 6, with 18 bases in between. Germline V gene lookup returns CDR1 SEHNR and CDR2 FQNEAQ (reference sequence). This CDR3 spans 16 amino acids. In nucleotides, the CDR3 is TGTGCCAGCAGCTACAAGCACAGGGAGGTGGATGAAAAACTGTTTTTT. Translated, it gives CASSYKHREVDEKLFF. Variable domain in full (rest from reference TRBV7-9 and TRBJ1-4): DTGVSQNPRHKITKRGQNVTFRCDPISEHNRLYWYRQTLGQGPEFLTYFQNEAQLEKSRLLSDRFSAERPKGSFSTLEIQRTEQGDSAMYLCASSYKHREVDEKLFFGSGTQLSVL.

The V and J genes are TRBV5-1 and TRBJ2-5, with 10 positions matching TRBD2. Germline values: CDR1 SGHRS, CDR2 YFSETQ. The CDR3 sequence is 18 residues long. Losses at the gene ends were 2 bases for V and 5 bases for J; bases not matched to a gene: 15. CDR3: CASSLRLAGQMGTETQYF. CDR3 sequence (DNA): TGCGCCAGCAGCTTACGACTAGCGGGCCAAATGGGGACGGAGACCCAGTACTTC.

This chain links TRBV25-1 with TRBJ2-3; the match to TRBD2 covers 7 bases. V was pared by 10 bases and J by 6 bases, with 13 bases of the junction left unmatched. The CDR3 length is 14 residues. Germline CDR1 MGHDK, CDR2 SYGVNS. The CDR3 sequence: CATHTGGAGDTQYF. In nucleotides, the CDR3 is TGTGCCACCCATACGGGAGGAGCGGGTGATACGCAGTATTTT.

CDR3 nucleotide sequence: TGCGCCAGCAGCCAAGTTAAGAAAGCGAGGGGCTACGAGCAGTACTTC. This codes for CASSQVKKARGYEQYF. This rearrangement joins TRBV4-1 to TRBJ2-7; perhaps D is TRBD1 or TRBD2 (5 bases each). CDR3 length equals 16 residues. Germline V lookup: CDR1 MGHRA, CDR2 YSYEKL. V lost 1 base and J lost 3, with 16 bases in between.

This chain links TRBV6-1 with TRBJ2-3, with 7 bases identical to TRBD1. Germline CDR1 and CDR2: MNHNS and SASEGT. CDR3 length: 17 residues. J was trimmed by 4 bases and V by 4 bases; bases with no gene match: 14. DNA of the CDR3: TGTGCCAGCAGTGTGCTCTTCCGGGACAGTAGAGCAGATACGCAGTATTTT. This codes for CASSVLFRDSRADTQYF.

The chain joins TRBV27 to TRBJ2-7; 11 nucleotides align to TRBD1. The CDR3 is made up of 15 amino acids. Per germline, CDR1 MNHEY and CDR2 SMNVEV (reference sequence). The V gene end was trimmed by 4 bases and the J gene end by 5 bases; junction bases not matched to a gene: 7. The CDR3 nucleotides read TGTGCCAGCAGTTCAGAGGGACAGGGGGTAGACGAGCAGTACTTC. The encoded protein is CASSSEGQGVDEQYF.

The chain combines TRBV18 with TRBJ2-7; D is possibly TRBD1 (6 bases). V gave up 5 bases and J gave up 7 bases, with 18 bases separating them. CDR3 length: 14 residues. The germline V gene encodes CDR1 KGHSH and CDR2 LQKENI. CDR3 loop: CASSFLGGDREQYF. The CDR3 region has the DNA TGTGCCAGCTCATTCCTAGGGGGAGATCGGGAGCAGTACTTC.

This chain uses TRBV14 with TRBJ1-2, with 7 bases identical to TRBD1. CDR1 and CDR2 (germline): SGHDN, FVKESK. This CDR3 has 17 amino acids. V lost 3 bases to trimming and J lost 1 base; unmatched junction nucleotides: 11. This CDR3 reads CASSQREPGQLNYGYTF. CDR3 sequence (DNA): TGTGCCAGCAGCCAGAGAGAACCGGGACAGCTTAACTATGGCTACACCTTC.

For this clone: Other DNA sequences in this sample translate to the same CDR3. The V and J genes are TRBV29-1 and TRBJ2-7; TRBD1 agrees at 7 bases. CDR1 SQVTM and CDR2 ANQGSEA come from the germline V gene. Trimming cost V 4 bases and J 2 bases; bases outside gene matches: 2. The CDR3 sequence is 12 residues long. The CDR3 nucleotides read TGCAGCGTTGGGCAGGGGGCCTACGAGCAGTACTTC. It specifies CSVGQGAYEQYF.

This rearrangement joins TRBV5-6 to TRBJ2-2, with 13 positions matching TRBD2. The CDR3 is 17 amino acids. The germline V gene encodes CDR1 SGHDT and CDR2 YYEEEE. V was clipped by 0 bases and J by 8 bases; unmatched bases: 7. CDR3 DNA sequence: TGTGCCAGCAGCTTGGGACCCCAGGGACTAGCGGGAGGGGAGCTGTTTTTT. This translates into CASSLGPQGLAGGELFF.